The T cell receptor beta chain described here comes from a study of blood T cell repertoires in COVID-19. Original data processing: Amplification of reference gene primers was used by the study to estimate nucleated cell counts. TCRdb's copy holds only in-frame clones and misses some; the assay was immunoSEQ multiplex PCR. V, J and clone size reflect that table, while D and trimming were determined from the DNA. The table has 100,000 or so clones, around 84% seen once. The specimen sequenced was peripheral blood. The receptor's source is a woman aged 65 to 85 with active or convalescent COVID-19.

The CDR3 bases are TGTGCTAGTGGTTTAGGGGACACCATATATTTT. Protein product: CASGLGDTIYF. V usage is TRBV12-5 and J usage is TRBJ1-3, with D perhaps TRBD1 (5 bases). Germline V gene data show CDR1 as LGHNT and CDR2 as FRNRAP. Trimming took 3 bases from V and 8 from J, leaving 5 bases between them. The CDR3 extends over 11 amino acids.